A selection of T cell receptor beta chains follows, all from one sample in a study of T cells in Graves' hyperthyroidism and ophthalmopathy. Each CDR3 protein is one row after TCRdb ran MiXCR on the multiplex PCR reads. The sample holds a few hundred thousand distinct CDR3 sequences, 13% seen once. The sample comprised blood. These receptors were taken from a woman between 18 and 29 years old with Graves' hyperthyroidism. The CDR3 runs from the conserved cysteine through the conserved F or W. The D gene is left open where the match is weak. Rows may omit the clone size; those that give it use once, few, many or a size class.

clone_size,v_call,d_call,j_call,cdr3_length,cdr3_nt,cdr3_aa
few,TRBV5-4,TRBD2,TRBJ2-5,14,TGTGCCAGCAGGACTAGCGGGAGTATAAAGACCCAGTACTTC,CASRTSGSIKTQYF
many,TRBV20-1,.,TRBJ1-2,13,TGCAGTGCTAGATCAGGGCCAAACTATGGCTACACCTTC,CSARSGPNYGYTF
.,TRBV14,.,TRBJ2-5,17,TGTGCCAGCACCCCCCCCCTCTCAAGCGGGTACGAAGAGACCCAGTACTTC,CASTPPLSSGYEETQYF
many,TRBV30,.,TRBJ1-4,14,TGTGCCTGGAGTGTACGGGCAGTCAATGAAAAACTGTTTTTT,CAWSVRAVNEKLFF
.,TRBV11-2,.,TRBJ1-6,14,TGTGCCAGCAGCCCCGACAAGTATAATCCACCCCTCCACTTT,CASSPDKYNPPLHF
many,TRBV25-1,TRBD1,TRBJ2-3,14,TGTGCCAGCAGTAAGACAGGGTACACAGATACGCAGTATTTT,CASSKTGYTDTQYF
many,TRBV5-6,.,TRBJ2-1,14,TGTGCCAGCAGCTTGGACGGTGACTACAATGAGCAGTTCTTC,CASSLDGDYNEQFF
many,TRBV7-9,TRBD1,TRBJ2-5,14,TGTGCCAGCAGCTTAGTGGACAGGGCGGAGACCCAGTACTTC,CASSLVDRAETQYF
many,TRBV2,TRBD1,TRBJ1-4,13,TGTGCCAGCTTCCAGGGGGAAGATGAAAAACTGTTTTTT,CASFQGEDEKLFF
many,TRBV3-1,TRBD1,TRBJ1-1,18,TGTGCCAGCAGCCGAGACCCGACAGGGGTTGGCATGAACACTGAAGCTTTCTTT,CASSRDPTGVGMNTEAFF
many,TRBV6-1,.,TRBJ2-2,11,TGTGCCAGCATTAACACCGGGGAGCTGTTTTTT,CASINTGELFF
.,TRBV28,.,TRBJ2-1,11,TGTGCCAGCAATGGCAGCCGTAGGTGGTTCTTC,CASNGSRRWFF
many,TRBV18,.,TRBJ2-7,12,TGTGCCAGCTCACCTCAGGGCTTCGAGCAGTACTTC,CASSPQGFEQYF
many,TRBV10-1,.,TRBJ2-5,14,TGCGCCAGCAGTGAGTCGTTGGGAGGAGAGACCCAGTACTTC,CASSESLGGETQYF
few,TRBV13,.,TRBJ1-6,13,TGTGCCAGCAGCCGGGACCTCAATTCACCCCTCCACTTT,CASSRDLNSPLHF
many,TRBV7-7,TRBD1,TRBJ2-3,15,TGTGCTAGCAGCTTAGGTAGGGGGCAAACAGATACGCAGTATTTT,CASSLGRGQTDTQYF
many,TRBV6-6,.,TRBJ1-1,16,TGTGCCAGCAGTTACTCCGGCAGGGCGTCGGAGATTTTAGCTTTCTTT,CASSYSGRASEILAFF
many,TRBV27,.,TRBJ2-1,13,TGTGCCAGCAGTTTAGAGGGCCTCCCGGGGCAGTTCTTC,CASSLEGLPGQFF
many,TRBV28,TRBD1,TRBJ2-1,16,TGTGCCAGCCAACTTTACCGGGACAGGGGATACAATGAGCAGTTCTTC,CASQLYRDRGYNEQFF
.,TRBV19,TRBD1,TRBJ1-6,16,TGTGCCAGTAGTTCTCTCCCGGGACAGGGCATTTCACCCCTCCACTTT,CASSSLPGQGISPLHF
many,TRBV28,.,TRBJ2-4,15,TGTGCCAGCGTCCCTGGGGGGGCGGCCAAAAACATTCAGTACTTC,CASVPGGAAKNIQYF
many,TRBV28,TRBD1,TRBJ1-4,16,TGTGCCAGCAGTTTCCGAAACAGGGGATCGGGTGAAAAACTGTTTTTT,CASSFRNRGSGEKLFF
.,TRBV5-5,TRBD1,TRBJ1-1,16,TGTGCCAGCAGCTTTGGAGGGGGCAGGAAAAGCACTGAAGCTTTCTTT,CASSFGGGRKSTEAFF
many,TRBV27,.,TRBJ2-7,13,TGTGCCAGCAGTTTCTCTTCCCTTTCCGAGCAGTACTTC,CASSFSSLSEQYF
few,TRBV4-3,.,TRBJ1-6,15,TGCGCCAGCAGCCAAGAGTCAGCTTTTACTTCACCCCTCCACTTT,CASSQESAFTSPLHF
many,TRBV2,.,TRBJ1-5,13,TGTGCCAGCAGTGAGGGGTGGCCAGAAGCCCAGCATTTT,CASSEGWPEAQHF
.,TRBV28,.,TRBJ1-1,13,TGTGCCAGTACACGGGGGGGGGGCACTGAAGCTTTCTTT,CASTRGGGTEAFF
many,TRBV11-2,.,TRBJ1-1,14,TGTGCCAGCAGCTTAGAACGGGGAAACACTGAAGCTTTCTTT,CASSLERGNTEAFF
many,TRBV20-1,.,TRBJ1-1,11,TGCAGTGCTGCAGTTGGGATTGAAGCTTTCTTT,CSAAVGIEAFF
few,TRBV20-1,TRBD1,TRBJ1-1,15,TGCAGTGCTGTGTGGCAGGGGGTGTCTTCCCCTGAAGCTTTCTTT,CSAVWQGVSSPEAFF
many,TRBV28,.,TRBJ1-6,15,TGTGCCAGCAGTTTGGAGAATATTGTGGGTTCACCCCTCCACTTT,CASSLENIVGSPLHF
.,TRBV28,TRBD2,TRBJ2-3,18,TGTGCCAGCAGCTTACGGACTAGCGGGAGGGCCGCTGCAGATACGCAGTATTTT,CASSLRTSGRAAADTQYF
many,TRBV7-9,.,TRBJ1-6,14,TGTGCCAGCAGCGAATACAGGGAGAATTCACCCCTCCACTTT,CASSEYRENSPLHF
.,TRBV3-1,.,TRBJ1-1,15,TGTGCCAGCAGCCAAGGGGGGGGGAAGGACACTGAAGCTTTCTTT,CASSQGGGKDTEAFF
.,TRBV11-3,.,TRBJ2-7,13,TGTGCCAGCAGCAAAACACTAACCTACGAGCAGTACTTC,CASSKTLTYEQYF
many,TRBV6-1,.,TRBJ2-3,14,TGTGCCAGCAGGAAGGGAACAGCGGCGGATACGCAGTATTTT,CASRKGTAADTQYF
few,TRBV19,TRBD2,TRBJ2-7,18,TGTGCCAGTAGTAGGACTAGCGGGGGAATAAGCTCCTACAATGAGCAGTACTTC,CASSRTSGGISSYNEQYF
many,TRBV13,.,TRBJ1-1,15,TGTGCCAGCAGCTTAGGCCTTCTTCGGGAGACTGAAGCTTTCTTT,CASSLGLLRETEAFF
.,TRBV19,.,TRBJ1-2,12,TGTGCCAGTAGTATGTCCCGCGACAGCTACACCTTC,CASSMSRDSYTF
many,TRBV18,TRBD1,TRBJ2-5,16,TGTGCCAGCTCACCCACGACAGGGCAGCGGCAAGAGACCCAGTACTTC,CASSPTTGQRQETQYF
many,TRBV6-1,.,TRBJ2-2,11,TGTGCCAGCAAAATCCCCGGGGAGCTGTTTTTT,CASKIPGELFF
many,TRBV28,.,TRBJ1-3,14,TGTGCCAGCAGTCAGGACACCGCCGGAAACACCATATATTTT,CASSQDTAGNTIYF
.,TRBV19,.,TRBJ2-1,15,TGTGCCAGTAGTAAAAACCGGGGGGCTTACAATGAGCAGTTCTTC,CASSKNRGAYNEQFF
.,TRBV2,.,TRBJ2-3,13,TGTGCTGACAGGAGAGATACCACAGATACGCAGTATTTT,CADRRDTTDTQYF
.,TRBV2,.,TRBJ1-5,14,TGTGCCAGCATGGACGGGGGCTCGAATCAGCCCCAGCATTTT,CASMDGGSNQPQHF
many,TRBV20-1,.,TRBJ2-2,14,TGCAGTGCTAGAGTGGGAGGTGGCACCGGGGAGCTGTTTTTT,CSARVGGGTGELFF
many,TRBV3-1,.,TRBJ1-5,15,TGTGCCAGCAGCCAAGCCTCGCCAGGTTTGGCGCCCCAGCATTTT,CASSQASPGLAPQHF
.,TRBV19,.,TRBJ1-4,14,TGTGCCAGTGGCCATGGGGGCGGAAAAGAAAAACTGTTTTTT,CASGHGGGKEKLFF
many,TRBV12-3/TRBV12-4,.,TRBJ1-2,13,TGTGCCAGCAGCAGTCCGACCCACTATGGCTACACCTTC,CASSSPTHYGYTF
many,TRBV19,.,TRBJ2-7,14,TGTGCCAGTAGTATGACGACGGCCACCTACGAGCAGTACTTC,CASSMTTATYEQYF
few,TRBV4-1,.,TRBJ1-2,16,TGCGCCAGCAGCCAAGATCCGGGCAGCCGTAACTATGGCTACACCTTC,CASSQDPGSRNYGYTF
few,TRBV18,.,TRBJ1-1,15,TGTGCCAGCTCACCAAATTACAGGACTGGGACTGAAGCTTTCTTT,CASSPNYRTGTEAFF
many,TRBV5-1,.,TRBJ2-1,12,TGCGCCAGCAGCCGTCGTGTCAATGAGCAGTTCTTC,CASSRRVNEQFF
few,TRBV10-3,.,TRBJ1-5,13,TGTGCCATCAGTGACAGGAACAATCAGCCCCAGCATTTT,CAISDRNNQPQHF
many,TRBV27,TRBD2,TRBJ2-1,15,TGTGCCAGCACCTTTAGCGGGGGACCATACAATGAGCAGTTCTTC,CASTFSGGPYNEQFF
many,TRBV28,TRBD1,TRBJ2-1,14,TGTGCCAGCAGGGGGACAGGGATGGCCCATGAGCAGTTCTTC,CASRGTGMAHEQFF
many,TRBV10-3,.,TRBJ1-1,15,TGTGCCATCAGTGACGAAGGACAGCCGTACACTGAAGCTTTCTTT,CAISDEGQPYTEAFF
many,TRBV28,.,TRBJ2-7,15,TGTGCCAGCAGCCCTAGGGGAAAGGGACCCTACGAGCAGTACTTC,CASSPRGKGPYEQYF
few,TRBV5-1,TRBD1,TRBJ1-5,15,TGTGCCAGCAGCTTGGGGGACAGGGGCAATCAGCCCCAGCATTTT,CASSLGDRGNQPQHF
many,TRBV28,TRBD1,TRBJ1-1,13,TGTGCCAGCAGGGATACAGGGGCCATTGAAGCTTTCTTT,CASRDTGAIEAFF